This T cell receptor (beta chain) was documented in a study of cytomegalovirus exposure and HLA in healthy donors. Study-level findings and limits: Rare sequences made up most TCRs, while some public TCRs were found in many donors. According to a subsequent analysis, TCR clusters identified in the first cohort showed a tendency to co-occur across the approximately 110 validation repertoires.

This clone was observed a handful of times. The target antigen is unknown. The approximately 120-subject validation cohort, separate from the 666-subject first cohort, included the donors. The data were produced by immunoSEQ multiplex PCR, yet TCRdb's version contains in-frame clones alone and is incomplete. The data contain 120,000 or so clones, 90% to 96% of them singletons. The V and J ends lost 7 bases and 6 bases, in that order; junction bases with no gene match: 12. CDR3 length: 15 amino acids. Germline loops: CDR1 LNHDA, CDR2 SQIVND (reference sequence). The chain links TRBV19 to TRBJ2-1; 7 bases map to TRBD1. This receptor was identified in a man aged 18-30 years in good health and CMV-seronegative. Sequenced material: PBMCs. In DNA form, the CDR3 reads TGTGCCAGTACTAGAGAGGGGGCTCACTCCAATGAGCAGTTCTTC. Translating it yields CASTREGAHSNEQFF.